The 11 T cell receptor beta chains listed next were all sequenced from one sample in a study of shared clonotypes between healthy human individuals. Clones were sequenced by immunoSEQ multiplex PCR, and TCRdb holds only the in-frame ones, with some missing. The table shows roughly 720,000 clones, with roughly 88% occurring only once. The sample comprised memory CD8+ T cells from PBMCs. Regarding subset: CD45RO+ cells pooled with CCR7-negative TemRA cells. Source of these receptors: a man between 18 and 35 years old in good health. Some clones in this sample may be carry-over from other donors' samples.

This CDR3 reads CAISDGLAGAKGAYEQYF. CDR3 nucleotide sequence: TGTGCCATCAGTGATGGACTAGCGGGAGCGAAGGGCGCCTACGAGCAGTACTTC. The chain combines TRBV10-3 with TRBJ2-7; the match to TRBD2 covers 13 bases. This CDR3 is built from 18 residues. Looked up from germline, CDR1 is ENHRY and CDR2 is SYGVKD. Trimming at V came to 3 bases and at J to 2 bases, leaving 10 bases not matched to a gene.

The chain employs TRBV28 and TRBJ1-3, with a possible D match to TRBD1 (5 bases). Germline values: CDR1 MDHEN, CDR2 SYDVKM. Trimming left V 4 bases short and J 4 bases short, with 14 bases between. The CDR3 consists of 15 residues. DNA for the CDR3: TGTGCCAGCAGTTCTGCCTGGGACGGAGGAAACACCATATATTTT. This gives the protein CASSSAWDGGNTIYF. Full variable domain (outside the CDR3, taken from reference TRBV28 and TRBJ1-3): DVKVTQSSRYLVKRTGEKVFLECVQDMDHENMFWYRQDPGLGLRLIYFSYDVKMKEKGDIPEGYSVSREKKERFSLILESASTNQTSMYLCASSSAWDGGNTIYFGEGSWLTVV.

The chain recombines TRBV14 with TRBJ1-2, with D unclear. Trimming removed 0 bases from V and 8 bases from J, with 16 bases in between. The V gene's germline CDR1 is SGHDN and CDR2 FVKESK. The CDR3 contains 15 residues. Written as DNA, the CDR3 is TGTGCCAGCAGCCAAGATCCCCCGTCTGTTGGCGGCTACACCTTC. Protein sequence: CASSQDPPSVGGYTF.

V gene TRBV11-2 combines with J gene TRBJ2-7, with 7 bases lining up with TRBD2. This CDR3 region has 16 residues. Germline lookup yields CDR1 SGHAT and CDR2 FQNNGV. The junction had 11 bases not matched to a gene; V was cut back by 6 bases and J by 0 bases. CDR3 loop: CASSPLSSGRSYEQYF. The CDR3 nucleotides are TGTGCCAGCAGTCCCCTCTCTAGCGGCCGCTCCTACGAGCAGTACTTC.

This chain joins TRBV11-2 and TRBJ2-7; tentatively, D is TRBD1 (5 bases). The CDR3 consists of 14 residues. In germline, CDR1 is SGHAT, CDR2 FQNNGV. V gave up 5 bases and J gave up 2 bases, with 13 bases separating them. The CDR3 nucleotides are TGTGCCAGCAGCCGCAGGGATTTAACCTACGAGCAGTACTTC. It is translated as CASSRRDLTYEQYF.

The CDR3 DNA follows: TGTGCCAGCAGTTCGGCGTATAGCATTCTGGGCACCGGGGAGCTGTTTTTT. Protein product: CASSSAYSILGTGELFF. V gene TRBV28 combines with J gene TRBJ2-2; D remains ambiguous. V was clipped by 4 bases and J by 4 bases, with 19 bases between them. The CDR3 is made up of 17 amino acids. From germline, CDR1 is MDHEN and CDR2 SYDVKM.

V usage is TRBV15 and J usage is TRBJ2-2; D is possibly TRBD1 (6 bases). V was shortened by 1 base and J by 5 bases, with 11 bases between the two germline ends. Germline CDR1 is LNHNV and CDR2 is YYDKDF (reference sequence). The CDR3 covers 15 residues. The CDR3, as DNA: TGTGCCACCAGCAGAGTAGGGGGTGGAACCGGGGAGCTGTTTTTT. It codes for CATSRVGGGTGELFF.

The chain employs TRBV28 and TRBJ2-5; 8 bases are a match to TRBD1. Germline CDR1 MDHEN, CDR2 SYDVKM. The CDR3 consists of 19 residues. The V gene end was trimmed by 2 bases and the J gene end by 5 bases; junction bases not matched to a gene: 19. The CDR3 bases are TGTGCCAGCAGTTTAACCTCTTTTAGCCTCAGGGGGCGAGGGGAGACCCAGTACTTC. Translated, it gives CASSLTSFSLRGRGETQYF.

In regard to this clone: The sample carries other DNA sequences with the same CDR3. The chain carries TRBV19 and TRBJ2-1; possibly TRBD2 for D (5 bases). From germline, CDR1 is LNHDA and CDR2 SQIVND (reference sequence). This CDR3 has 14 residues. V shed 4 bases and J shed 2 bases, with 9 bases lying between them. The CDR3 region is CASSSGLAYNEQFF. DNA for the CDR3: TGTGCCAGTAGTAGCGGGCTTGCCTACAATGAGCAGTTCTTC.

The chain carries TRBV5-6 and TRBJ1-1; 7 nucleotides align to TRBD1. This CDR3 region has 14 residues. Trimming removed 3 bases from V and 1 base from J; junction bases left unmatched: 3. Germline CDR1 and CDR2: SGHDT and YYEEEE. CDR3 region: CASSWGTANTEAFF. Here the CDR3 DNA reads TGTGCCAGCAGCTGGGGGACAGCGAACACTGAAGCTTTCTTT.

CDR3 residues: CASSHRGLSYNEQFF. CDR3 coding DNA: TGTGCCAGTAGCCACCGCGGCCTATCCTACAATGAGCAGTTCTTC. The V call is TRBV19, the J call TRBJ2-1; D remains unclear. Between the trimmed V and J ends, which lost 6 bases and 1 base, there was a span of 13 bases. Germline CDR1 LNHDA, CDR2 SQIVND (reference sequence). The CDR3 runs to 15 residues.